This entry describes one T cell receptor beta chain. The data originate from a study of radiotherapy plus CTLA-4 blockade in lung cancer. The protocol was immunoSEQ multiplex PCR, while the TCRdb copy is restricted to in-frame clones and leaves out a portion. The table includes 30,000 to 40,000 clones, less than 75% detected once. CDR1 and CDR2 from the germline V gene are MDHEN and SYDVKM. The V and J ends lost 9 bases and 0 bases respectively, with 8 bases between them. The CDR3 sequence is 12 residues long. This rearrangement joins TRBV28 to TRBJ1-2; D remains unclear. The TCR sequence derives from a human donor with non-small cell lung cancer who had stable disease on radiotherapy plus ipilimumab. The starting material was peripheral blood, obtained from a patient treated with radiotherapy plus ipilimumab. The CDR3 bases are TGTGCCAGTGCAGACTCTAACTATGGCTACACCTTC. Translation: CASADSNYGYTF.